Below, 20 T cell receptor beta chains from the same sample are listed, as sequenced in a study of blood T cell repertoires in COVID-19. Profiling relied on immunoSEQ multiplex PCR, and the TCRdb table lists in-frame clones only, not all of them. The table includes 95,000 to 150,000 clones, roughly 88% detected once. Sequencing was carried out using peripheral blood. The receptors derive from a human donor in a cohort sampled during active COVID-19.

CDR3 loop: CASSFSGSREQYF. As DNA, the CDR3 is TGTGCCAGCAGCTTTAGCGGGAGCCGCGAGCAGTACTTC. The V call is TRBV7-2, the J call TRBJ2-7, with 9 bases fitting TRBD2. CDR1 SGHTA and CDR2 FQGNSA come from the germline V gene. The CDR3 has 13 residues. After removal of 3 bases from V and 6 bases from J, the junction contained 3 bases not matched to a gene.

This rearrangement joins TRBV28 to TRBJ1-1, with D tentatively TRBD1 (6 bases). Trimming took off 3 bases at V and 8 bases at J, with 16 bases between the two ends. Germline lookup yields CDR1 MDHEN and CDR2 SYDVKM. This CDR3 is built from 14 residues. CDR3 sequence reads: CASSFQVGDREAFF. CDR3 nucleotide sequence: TGTGCCAGCAGTTTTCAGGTTGGTGACAGGGAAGCTTTCTTT.

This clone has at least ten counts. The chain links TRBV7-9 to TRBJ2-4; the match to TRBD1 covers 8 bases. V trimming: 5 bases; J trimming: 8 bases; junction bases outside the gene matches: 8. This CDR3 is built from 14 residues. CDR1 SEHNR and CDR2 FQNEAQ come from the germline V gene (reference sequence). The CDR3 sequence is CASSQSQGADIQYF. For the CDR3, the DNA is TGTGCCAGCAGCCAATCCCAGGGGGCAGACATTCAGTACTTC.

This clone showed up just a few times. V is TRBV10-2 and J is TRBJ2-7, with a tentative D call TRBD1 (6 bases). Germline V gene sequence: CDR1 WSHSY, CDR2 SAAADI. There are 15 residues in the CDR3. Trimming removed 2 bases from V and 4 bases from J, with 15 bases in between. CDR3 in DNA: TGCGCCAGCAGTGAGAGAGGGACATCAAATTACGAGCAGTACTTC. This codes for CASSERGTSNYEQYF.

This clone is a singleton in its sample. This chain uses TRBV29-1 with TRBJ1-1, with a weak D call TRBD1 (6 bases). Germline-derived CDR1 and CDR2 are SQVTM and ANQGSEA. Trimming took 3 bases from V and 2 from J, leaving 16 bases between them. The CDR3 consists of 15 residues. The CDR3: CSVDWVTGFNTEAFF. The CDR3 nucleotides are TGCAGCGTTGACTGGGTTACAGGGTTTAACACTGAAGCTTTCTTT.

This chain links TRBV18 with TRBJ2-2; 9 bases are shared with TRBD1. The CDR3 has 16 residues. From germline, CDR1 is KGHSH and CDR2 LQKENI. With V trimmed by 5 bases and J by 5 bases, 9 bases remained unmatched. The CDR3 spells CASSSYRDRETGELFF. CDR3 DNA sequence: TGTGCCAGCTCAAGCTACCGGGACAGGGAGACCGGGGAGCTGTTTTTT.

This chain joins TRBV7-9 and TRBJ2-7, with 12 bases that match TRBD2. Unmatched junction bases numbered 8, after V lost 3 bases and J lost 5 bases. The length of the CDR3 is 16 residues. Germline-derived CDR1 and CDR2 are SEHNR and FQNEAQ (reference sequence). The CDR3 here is CASSFRGTSGFDEQYF. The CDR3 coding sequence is TGTGCCAGCAGCTTTCGGGGGACTAGCGGGTTCGACGAGCAGTACTTC. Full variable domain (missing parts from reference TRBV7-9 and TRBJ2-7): DTGVSQNPRHKITKRGQNVTFRCDPISEHNRLYWYRQTLGQGPEFLTYFQNEAQLEKSRLLSDRFSAERPKGSFSTLEIQRTEQGDSAMYLCASSFRGTSGFDEQYFGPGTRLTVT.

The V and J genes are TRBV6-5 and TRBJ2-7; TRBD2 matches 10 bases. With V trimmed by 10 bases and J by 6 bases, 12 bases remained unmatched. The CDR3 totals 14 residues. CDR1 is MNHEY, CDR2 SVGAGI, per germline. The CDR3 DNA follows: TGTGCCACAGCCGTTAGCGGGAGGCCCTCCGAGCAGTACTTC. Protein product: CATAVSGRPSEQYF.

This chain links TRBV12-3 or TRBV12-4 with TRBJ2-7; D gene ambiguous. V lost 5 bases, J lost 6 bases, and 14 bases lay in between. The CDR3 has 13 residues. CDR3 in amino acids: CASSRGPLVEQYF. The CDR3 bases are TGTGCCAGCAGTAGAGGTCCCCTAGTCGAGCAGTACTTC.

CDR3 bases: TGCGCCAGCAGTCCGGGACACACAAATCAGCCCCAGCATTTT. As protein: CASSPGHTNQPQHF. The chain has TRBV5-1 and TRBJ1-5, with a weak D call TRBD1 (6 bases). The V gene's germline CDR1 is SGHRS and CDR2 YFSETQ. V was shortened by 5 bases and J by 4 bases, with 13 bases between the two germline ends. The CDR3 contains 14 residues.

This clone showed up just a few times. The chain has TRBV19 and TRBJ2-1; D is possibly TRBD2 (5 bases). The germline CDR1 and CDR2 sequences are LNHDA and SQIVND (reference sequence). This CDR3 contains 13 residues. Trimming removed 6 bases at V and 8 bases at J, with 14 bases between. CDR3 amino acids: CASRLDSRDEQFF. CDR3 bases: TGTGCCAGTAGACTCGACTCGCGGGATGAGCAGTTCTTC.

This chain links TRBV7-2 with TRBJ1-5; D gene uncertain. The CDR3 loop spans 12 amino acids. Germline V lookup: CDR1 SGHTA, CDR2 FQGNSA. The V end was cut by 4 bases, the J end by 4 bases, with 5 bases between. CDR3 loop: CASSWPNQPQHF. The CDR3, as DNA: TGTGCCAGCAGCTGGCCAAATCAGCCCCAGCATTTT.

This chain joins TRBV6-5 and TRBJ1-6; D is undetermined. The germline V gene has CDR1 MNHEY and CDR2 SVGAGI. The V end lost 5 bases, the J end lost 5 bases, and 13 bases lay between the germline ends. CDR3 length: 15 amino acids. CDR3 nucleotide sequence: TGTGCCAGCAGTATCCGCAGGCCCAATAATTCACCCCTCCACTTT. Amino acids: CASSIRRPNNSPLHF.

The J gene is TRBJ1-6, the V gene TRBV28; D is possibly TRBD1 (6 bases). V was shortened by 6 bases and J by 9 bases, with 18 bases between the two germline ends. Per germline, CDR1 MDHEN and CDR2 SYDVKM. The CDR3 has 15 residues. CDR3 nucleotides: TGTGCCAGCAGCCCCGGGGGGCGCGGGATTTCACCCCTCCACTTT. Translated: CASSPGGRGISPLHF.

DNA for the CDR3: TGCGCCAGCGCCGGGACTAGCGGGAGTTGGGACAATGAGCAGTTCTTC. This sequence encodes CASAGTSGSWDNEQFF. The chain recombines TRBV4-1 with TRBJ2-1; TRBD2 matches at 14 bases. With 8 bases clipped from V and 5 bases from J, the junction kept 8 bases outside the gene matches. Germline CDR1 and CDR2: MGHRA and YSYEKL. CDR3 length: 16 residues.

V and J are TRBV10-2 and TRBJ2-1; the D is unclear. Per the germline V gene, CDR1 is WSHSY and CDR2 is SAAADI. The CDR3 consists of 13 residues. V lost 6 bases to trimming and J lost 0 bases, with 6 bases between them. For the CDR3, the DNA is TGCGCCAGCAGCCTAGACTCCTACAATGAGCAGTTCTTC. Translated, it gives CASSLDSYNEQFF.

The CDR3 here is CASSDTPGQGPYEQYF. The DNA of the CDR3 is TGTGCCAGCAGTGACACCCCGGGACAGGGGCCCTACGAGCAGTACTTC. V and J are TRBV28 and TRBJ2-7; TRBD1 matches at 10 bases. The CDR3 loop spans 16 amino acids. With V trimmed by 5 bases and J by 2 bases, 9 bases remained unmatched. Per the germline V gene, CDR1 is MDHEN and CDR2 is SYDVKM.

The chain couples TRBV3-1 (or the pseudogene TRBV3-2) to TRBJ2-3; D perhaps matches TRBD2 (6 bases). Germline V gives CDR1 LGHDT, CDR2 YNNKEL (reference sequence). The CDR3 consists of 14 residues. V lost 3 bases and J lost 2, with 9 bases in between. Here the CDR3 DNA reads TGTGCCAGCAGCCAGGACTATACCACAGATACGCAGTATTTT. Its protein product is CASSQDYTTDTQYF.

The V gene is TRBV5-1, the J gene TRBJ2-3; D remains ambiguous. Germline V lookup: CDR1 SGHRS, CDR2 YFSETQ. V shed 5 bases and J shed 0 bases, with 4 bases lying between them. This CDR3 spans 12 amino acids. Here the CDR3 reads CASRSSTDTQYF. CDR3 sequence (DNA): TGCGCCAGCAGGTCTAGCACAGATACGCAGTATTTT.

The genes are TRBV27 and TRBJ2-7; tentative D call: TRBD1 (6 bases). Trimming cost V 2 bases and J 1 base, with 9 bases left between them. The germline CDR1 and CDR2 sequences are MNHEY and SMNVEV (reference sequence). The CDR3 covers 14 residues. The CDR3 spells CASSLRTGSYEQYF. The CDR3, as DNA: TGTGCCAGCAGTTTACGCACAGGGTCCTACGAGCAGTACTTC.